The 23 T cell receptor beta chains in this list originate from one sample, sequenced in a study of beta chain features in type 1 diabetes listed by TCRdb under 2018. Paper-wide results and their limitations: In all four CD4+ subsets, TCRB CDR3 length was moderately but significantly shorter in type 1 diabetes patients.

Their antigens remain unidentified. The method was the immunoSEQ multiplex PCR assay. The entire amount of isolated RNA was reverse transcribed using the High Capacity cDNA Reverse Transcription Kit, so the sequenced TCRB transcripts were expressed ones. TCRdb holds this immuneACCESS table with in-frame rearrangements only. Some clones are missing; in checked studies, unresolved V genes explain under half, and the rest has no known cause. For this sample the table gives about 390,000 clones, of which over 9% were detected only once. Together, the top ten hold about 0.6% of the sample. Sample: central memory CD4+ T cells from blood. All receptors derive from a man younger than 45 with type 1 diabetes.

With regard to this clone: The same CDR3 also results from other DNA sequences found in this sample. The rearrangement joins TRBV5-6 to TRBJ1-5; weak D call: TRBD1 (5 bases). Germline V gives CDR1 SGHDT, CDR2 YYEEEE. V lost 4 bases, J lost 4 bases, and 9 bases lay in between. The CDR3 has 13 amino acids. CDR3 sequence (DNA): TGTGCCAGCAGCCGGTGGGGGAATCAGCCCCAGCATTTT. Its translation is CASSRWGNQPQHF. Together with reference TRBV5-6 and TRBJ1-5, the CDR3 gives the full variable domain: DAGVTQSPTHLIKTRGQQVTLRCSPKSGHDTVSWYQQALGQGPQFIFQYYEEEERQRGNFPDRFSGHQFPNYSSELNVNALLLGDSALYLCASSRWGNQPQHFGDGTRLSIL.

The V gene is TRBV28, the J gene TRBJ2-3; 8 bases are a match to TRBD2. The germline gives CDR1 MDHEN, CDR2 SYDVKM. This CDR3 is built from 16 residues. Trimming took 3 bases from V and 3 from J; bases not matched to a gene: 8. CDR3: CASSLPGTRMTDTQYF. The CDR3 coding sequence is TGTGCCAGCAGTTTGCCGGGGACTAGGATGACAGATACGCAGTATTTT. Looking up the rest from reference TRBV28 and TRBJ2-3 gives the full variable domain: DVKVTQSSRYLVKRTGEKVFLECVQDMDHENMFWYRQDPGLGLRLIYFSYDVKMKEKGDIPEGYSVSREKKERFSLILESASTNQTSMYLCASSLPGTRMTDTQYFGPGTRLTVL.

The rearrangement uses TRBV28 and TRBJ1-5; D is unresolved. With 6 bases removed from V and 4 bases from J, the gap between germline ends came to 16 bases. Germline CDR1 MDHEN, CDR2 SYDVKM. There are 15 residues in the CDR3. CDR3 bases: TGTGCCAGCAGACTTCACCCGCCGATTAATCAGCCCCAGCATTTT. Its protein is CASRLHPPINQPQHF.

This clone turned up a few times. The chain has TRBV30 and TRBJ2-7; tentative D call: TRBD2 (6 bases). The CDR3 length is 13 residues. The germline CDR1 and CDR2 sequences are GTSNPN and SVGIG (reference sequence). CDR3 sequence reads: CAGGGGTIYEQYF. CDR3 DNA sequence: TGTGCTGGGGGAGGCGGTACGATATACGAGCAGTACTTC.

This clone occurred a few times. The chain couples TRBV5-1 to TRBJ2-3; 7 bases are a match to TRBD2. Germline V gene data show CDR1 as SGHRS and CDR2 as YFSETQ. V shed 3 bases and J 4 bases; nucleotides not matched to a gene: 5. CDR3 length: 14 residues. The CDR3 is CASSSLAGPDTQYF. The CDR3 DNA reads as TGCGCCAGCAGCTCATTAGCGGGTCCAGATACGCAGTATTTT. The full variable domain, rest sourced from reference TRBV5-1 and TRBJ2-3, is KAGVTQTPRYLIKTRGQQVTLSCSPISGHRSVSWYQQTPGQGLQFLFEYFSETQRNKGNFPGRFSGRQFSNSRSEMNVSTLELGDSALYLCASSSLAGPDTQYFGPGTRLTVL.

Many counts were recorded for this clone. The J gene is TRBJ2-5, the V gene TRBV21-1; the table's TRBD1 call for D was not verified on the DNA. TRBV21-1 is designated a pseudogene. This CDR3 has 12 residues. CDR3 DNA sequence: TGTGCCTACCGCAGGGTATGGGAGACCCAGTACTTC. Its translation: CAYRRVWETQYF.

The chain has TRBV7-2 and TRBJ2-3; no clear D gene. Germline CDR1 and CDR2: SGHTA and FQGNSA. The CDR3 consists of 15 residues. Trimming stripped 0 bases from V and 2 bases from J, with 9 bases between. Written as DNA, the CDR3 is TGTGCCAGCAGCTTAGCTTTAGGGAACACAGATACGCAGTATTTT. Translating gives CASSLALGNTDTQYF.

The chain links TRBV7-2 to TRBJ1-3, with D unresolved. The CDR3 loop spans 14 amino acids. V was cut by 2 bases and J by 5 bases, with 10 bases left in between. CDR1 and CDR2 (germline): SGHTA, FQGNSA. In nucleotides, the CDR3 is TGTGCCAGCAGCTTAAGTTATACGAGAAACACCATATATTTT. It codes for CASSLSYTRNTIYF.

The chain is built from TRBV6-5 and TRBJ2-3; D may be TRBD1 or TRBD2 (5 bases each). V was clipped by 2 bases and J by 5 bases, with 14 bases between them. The CDR3 sequence is 15 residues long. Germline V gene lookup returns CDR1 MNHEY and CDR2 SVGAGI. CDR3 coding DNA: TGTGCCAGCAGTTACCGAGGGGTTCTGGGAGATACGCAGTATTTT. Amino acids: CASSYRGVLGDTQYF.

The chain combines TRBV27 with TRBJ1-1; D is uncertain. Looked up from germline, CDR1 is MNHEY and CDR2 is SMNVEV (reference sequence). The CDR3 is made up of 13 amino acids. Trimming took off 3 bases at V and 7 bases at J, with 12 bases between the two ends. The CDR3 DNA is TGTGCCAGCAGTTTGAGGGCAGAGTTTGAAGCTTTCTTT. Encoded protein: CASSLRAEFEAFF.

The CDR3 reads CASSSQADYGYTF. CDR3 DNA: TGTGCCAGTAGCTCCCAAGCGGACTATGGCTACACCTTC. The chain recombines TRBV19 with TRBJ1-2; the D is unclear. The length of the CDR3 is 13 residues. Trimming shortened V by 6 bases and J by 3 bases, and 11 bases separated the two germline ends. The V gene's germline CDR1 is LNHDA and CDR2 SQIVND (reference sequence).

The chain recombines TRBV18 with TRBJ1-5; the match to TRBD1 covers 9 bases. The J segment lost 3 bases and the V segment lost 2 bases, leaving 5 bases of the junction unmatched. The germline V gene encodes CDR1 KGHSH and CDR2 LQKENI. The CDR3 is 16 residues long. The DNA of the CDR3 is TGTGCCAGCTCACCATCGGGGACAGGGAACAATCAGCCCCAGCATTTT. This codes for CASSPSGTGNNQPQHF.

The CDR3 is CASSQTWADTQYF. CDR3 sequence (DNA): TGCGCCAGCAGCCAGACATGGGCGGATACGCAGTATTTT. The rearrangement links TRBV4-1 to TRBJ2-3; D remains unclear. The CDR3 spans 13 residues. Germline lookup yields CDR1 MGHRA and CDR2 YSYEKL. The V and J ends lost 3 bases and 6 bases respectively, with 10 bases between them.

The V call is TRBV18, the J call TRBJ2-1, with 12 bases fitting TRBD2. Germline V gives CDR1 KGHSH, CDR2 LQKENI. Unmatched junction bases numbered 6, after V lost 6 bases and J lost 6 bases. The CDR3 is made up of 15 amino acids. The CDR3 region is CASSPSSGRGNEQFF. The CDR3 DNA reads as TGTGCCAGCTCGCCCTCTAGCGGGAGGGGCAATGAGCAGTTCTTC.

This clone was found many times. The gene calls are TRBV18 and TRBJ2-3, with D maybe TRBD1 (5 bases). CDR1 is KGHSH and CDR2 is LQKENI in the germline V gene. V was cut by 3 bases and J by 1 base, with 8 bases left in between. CDR3 length equals 14 residues. The CDR3 spells CASSPEQGTDTQYF. CDR3 bases: TGTGCCAGCTCACCGGAACAGGGCACAGATACGCAGTATTTT. Drawing the rest from reference TRBV18 and TRBJ2-3, the complete variable domain is NAGVMQNPRHLVRRRGQEARLRCSPMKGHSHVYWYRQLPEEGLKFMVYLQKENIIDESGMPKERFSAEFPKEGPSILRIQQVVRGDSAAYFCASSPEQGTDTQYFGPGTRLTVL.

This clone was seen a handful of times. Other DNA sequences within the sample encode an identical CDR3. This sequence joins TRBV2 and TRBJ2-4; D call uncertain. The CDR3 sequence is 12 residues long. Germline CDR1 SNHLY, CDR2 FYNNEI. The V end lost 2 bases, the J end lost 4 bases, and 3 bases lay between the germline ends. CDR3 loop: CASSESKNIQYF. For the CDR3, the DNA is TGTGCCAGCAGTGAAAGTAAAAACATTCAGTACTTC.

This clone was recorded a few times. The V gene is TRBV9, the J gene TRBJ2-3, with 8 positions matching TRBD2. V lost 2 bases and J lost 5; bases outside the gene matches: 13. This CDR3 region has 17 residues. Germline V lookup: CDR1 SGDLS, CDR2 YYNGEE. The CDR3 loop reads CASSVGTGGQLVDTQYF. The CDR3 DNA reads as TGTGCCAGCAGCGTCGGAACGGGAGGGCAGTTGGTAGATACGCAGTATTTT.

The chain employs TRBV11-2 and TRBJ2-3; D uncertain. CDR1 and CDR2 (germline): SGHAT, FQNNGV. The CDR3 runs to 14 residues. Trimming pared 7 bases from V and 0 bases from J, leaving 11 bases between. CDR3 bases: TGTGCCAGCACCCCTCCCTCTAGCACAGATACGCAGTATTTT. Translation gives CASTPPSSTDTQYF.

This clone showed up just a few times. V gene TRBV7-2 combines with J gene TRBJ1-4; D is uncertain. The CDR3 runs to 17 residues. The germline CDR1 and CDR2 sequences are SGHTA and FQGNSA. V was trimmed by 3 bases and J by 3 bases, leaving 17 bases between them. CDR3 nucleotide sequence: TGTGCCAGCAGCTTTCTCGGCGGTACGGGAGCTAATGAAAAACTGTTTTTT. Its translation: CASSFLGGTGANEKLFF. The variable domain in full, completed from reference TRBV7-2 and TRBJ1-4, reads GAGVSQSPSNKVTEKGKDVELRCDPISGHTALYWYRQSLGQGLEFLIYFQGNSAPDKSGLPSDRFSAERTGGSVSTLTIQRTQQEDSAVYLCASSFLGGTGANEKLFFGSGTQLSVL.

A single count supports this clone. One base away lies a much larger clone, so this may be a sequencing read error. The J gene is TRBJ2-5, the V gene TRBV9; the match to TRBD1 covers 9 bases. Unmatched junction bases numbered 4, after V lost 4 bases and J lost 3 bases. CDR1 is SGDLS, CDR2 YYNGEE, per germline. The CDR3 totals 14 residues. For the CDR3, the DNA is TGTGCCAGCAGCTCCGGGACAGGGAAAGAGACCCAGTACTTC. Amino acid sequence: CASSSGTGKETQYF.

The J gene is TRBJ1-4, the V gene TRBV28; possibly TRBD1 for D (5 bases). Trimming shortened V by 5 bases and J by 8 bases, and 15 bases separated the two germline ends. The CDR3 covers 14 residues. Germline loops: CDR1 MDHEN, CDR2 SYDVKM. The CDR3 sequence: CASSVSGSGEKLFF. For the CDR3, the DNA is TGTGCCAGCAGTGTATCAGGGAGCGGGGAAAAACTGTTTTTT.

The rearrangement links TRBV28 to TRBJ2-7, with a possible D match to TRBD2 (6 bases). In germline, CDR1 is MDHEN, CDR2 SYDVKM. Trimming removed 8 bases at V and 0 bases at J, with 17 bases between. This CDR3 has 15 amino acids. CDR3 DNA: TGTGCCAGCCTAAGCTTTGCGGGGATCTCCTACGAGCAGTACTTC. Amino acid sequence: CASLSFAGISYEQYF.

The V and J genes are TRBV2 and TRBJ1-1, with a possible D match to TRBD1 (5 bases). The V end lost 6 bases, the J end lost 4 bases, and 18 bases lay between the germline ends. The V gene's germline CDR1 is SNHLY and CDR2 FYNNEI. This CDR3 has 15 amino acids. The CDR3 DNA is TGTGCCAGCAGATATACTCAGGGTGGGGCCACTGAAGCTTTCTTT. Translation gives CASRYTQGGATEAFF.